This T cell receptor (beta chain) appears in the sequencing data of a study of T cell responses to AZD1222 COVID-19 vaccine. The germline CDR1 and CDR2 sequences are SEHNR and FQNEAQ (reference sequence). After removal of 2 bases from V and 9 bases from J, the junction contained 6 bases not matched to a gene. The CDR3 runs to 13 residues. This table comes from immunoSEQ multiplex PCR, and its TCRdb copy is limited to in-frame clones, with some not included. The sample shows about 150,000 clones, approximately 90% of them seen only once. The J gene is TRBJ1-2, the V gene TRBV7-9; the match to TRBD1 covers 7 bases. The source was peripheral blood, collected on day 0 of AZD1222 vaccination. The TCR originated in an adult in good health. CDR3 DNA: TGTGCCAGCAGCTTACAAGGGACAGCAAGCTACACCTTC. Its protein is CASSLQGTASYTF.